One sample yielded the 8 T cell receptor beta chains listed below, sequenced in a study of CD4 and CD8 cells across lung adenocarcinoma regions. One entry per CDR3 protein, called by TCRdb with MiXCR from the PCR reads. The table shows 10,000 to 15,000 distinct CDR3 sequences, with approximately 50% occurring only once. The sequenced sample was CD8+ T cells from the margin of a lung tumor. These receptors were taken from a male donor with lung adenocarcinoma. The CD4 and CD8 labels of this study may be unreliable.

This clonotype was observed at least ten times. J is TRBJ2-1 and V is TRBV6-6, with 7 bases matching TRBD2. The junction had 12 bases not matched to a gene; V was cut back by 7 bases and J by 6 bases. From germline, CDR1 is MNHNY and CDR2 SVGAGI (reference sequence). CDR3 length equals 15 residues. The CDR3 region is CASTPPQGGANEQFF. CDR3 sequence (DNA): TGTGCCAGCACCCCCCCCCAGGGAGGGGCCAATGAGCAGTTCTTC.

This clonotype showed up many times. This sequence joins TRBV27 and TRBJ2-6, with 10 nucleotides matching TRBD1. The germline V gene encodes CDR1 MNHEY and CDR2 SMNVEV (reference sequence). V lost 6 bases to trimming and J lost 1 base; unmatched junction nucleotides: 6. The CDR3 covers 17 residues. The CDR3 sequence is CASSPGTGVSGANVLTF. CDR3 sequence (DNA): TGTGCCAGCAGCCCAGGGACAGGGGTATCTGGGGCCAACGTCCTGACTTTC.

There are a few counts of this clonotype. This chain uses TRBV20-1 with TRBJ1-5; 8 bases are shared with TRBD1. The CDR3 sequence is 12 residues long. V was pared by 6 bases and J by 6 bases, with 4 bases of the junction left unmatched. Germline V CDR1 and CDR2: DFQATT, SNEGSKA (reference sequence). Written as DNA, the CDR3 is TGCAGTGCCGGACAGGGAGGTCAGCCCCAGCATTTT. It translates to CSAGQGGQPQHF.

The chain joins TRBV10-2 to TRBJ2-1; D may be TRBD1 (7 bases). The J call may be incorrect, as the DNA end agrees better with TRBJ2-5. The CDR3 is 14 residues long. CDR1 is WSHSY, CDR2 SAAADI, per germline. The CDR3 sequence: CAGRGAGGYDTQYF. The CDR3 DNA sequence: TGCGCGGGCAGGGGGGCGGGTGGTTACGATACCCAGTACTTC.

CDR3 coding DNA: TGTGCCAGCCGCGGGGAAAGCTCCTATAATTCACCCCTCCACTTT. It encodes CASRGESSYNSPLHF. The chain employs TRBV12-3 or TRBV12-4 and TRBJ1-6; D not certain. V gave up 8 bases and J gave up 0 bases, with 11 bases separating them. The CDR3 spans 15 residues.

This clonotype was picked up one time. Here the CDR3 reads CASRSGAGGRDTETQYF. The CDR3 region has the DNA TGTGCCAGCAGATCGGGGGCTGGGGGGCGTGACACAGAGACCCAGTACTTC. The J gene is TRBJ2-5, the V gene TRBV27; perhaps D is TRBD1 or TRBD2 (6 bases each). Looked up from germline, CDR1 is MNHEY and CDR2 is SMNVEV (reference sequence). This CDR3 has 17 residues. The ends were cut back, 6 bases at V and 4 bases at J, with 24 bases in the middle.

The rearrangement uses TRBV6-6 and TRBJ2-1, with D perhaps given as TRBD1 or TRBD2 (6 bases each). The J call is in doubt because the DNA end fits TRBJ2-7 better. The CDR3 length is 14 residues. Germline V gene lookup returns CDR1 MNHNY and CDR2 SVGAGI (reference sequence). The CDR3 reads CASTVEGVSYEQYF. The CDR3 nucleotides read TGTGCCAGCACCGTGGAGGGGGTCTCCTACGAGCAGTACTTC.

The CDR3 DNA is TGTGCCAGCAGCTTAGATGGTGCGGGAGATACGCAGTATTTT. Amino acid sequence: CASSLDGAGDTQYF. The V gene is TRBV11-2, the J gene TRBJ2-3; D might be TRBD2 (5 bases). CDR3 length equals 14 residues. The germline CDR1 and CDR2 sequences are SGHAT and FQNNGV. Trimming cost V 0 bases and J 5 bases, with 9 bases left between them.